The clone carrying this T cell receptor beta chain has a handful of counts. The data are from a study of blood T cell repertoires in COVID-19. Study summary: Both acute and convalescent COVID-19 samples were obtained from the United States, Italy and Spain. PBMCs, B-cell-depleted T cells, or T cells were the source of the cDNA or gDNA that made up the material.

The CDR3 covers 13 residues. Trimming took 0 bases from V and 3 from J, leaving 6 bases between them. Per the germline V gene, CDR1 is SGDLS and CDR2 is YYNGEE. The authors' processing: Estimation of nucleated cell counts was performed using reference gene primer amplification. The data were produced by immunoSEQ multiplex PCR, yet TCRdb's version contains in-frame clones alone and is incomplete. The D gene and trimming were derived from the DNA, and the V and J assignments and clone size from that table. The table lists 150,000 to 200,000 clones, about nine tenths of them singletons. This clonotype was obtained from a man in his 70s with acute or convalescent COVID-19. The chain recombines TRBV9 with TRBJ1-1; D is ambiguous. Sequencing used peripheral blood. CDR3 in DNA: TGTGCCAGCAGCGTAGCTGTTGACACTGAAGCTTTCTTT. It translates to CASSVAVDTEAFF.